This record covers a single T cell receptor (beta chain). The specificity of this receptor is unknown. No base quality values were provided; no much bigger clone lies one nucleotide off. The sample has other DNA sequences that encode this CDR3 too. Healthy HIV-negative adults with no recently reported acute infections or vaccinations were included as donors. Every donor was a Caucasian adult living in Nashville, Tennessee, USA. CD4+ T cells were enriched through magnetic negative selection, after which naive cells were positively selected on CD45RA and the remaining negative fraction served as the memory subset. Blood was collected by leukapheresis, and PBMCs were isolated by Ficoll-Histopaque density gradient centrifugation and then cryopreserved in liquid nitrogen vapor phase. Analytical flow cytometry was used to check the purity and quantity of each magnetically sorted T cell population. Genomic DNA was isolated from every sorted fraction and measured by UV absorbance on a Nanodrop 2000c.

Using the deep immunoSEQ assay, TCR CDR3 regions were amplified from genomic DNA by multiplex PCR. For each cell subset, the extracted genomic DNA was distributed evenly across all wells of several immunoSEQ 96-well plates, and each plate served as one replicate. For sorted subsets, each replicate PCR was loaded with 200 ng genomic DNA, equivalent to 30,000 or so T cell genomes. The purified libraries were quantified using a Qubit 3.0 fluorometer, sized with a Bioanalyzer 2100, and then quantified again using the KAPA Library Quantification kit. A separate single-read 150-cycle Illumina NextSeq 550 flow cell was used to sequence each immunoSEQ 96-well plate. The study's processing was this. Because the immunoSEQ output held only junctional sequences and lacked quality scores, the filtering could not match the filtering applied to full-length reads. Sequences were annotated with PyIR, a Python wrapper for IgBLAST v1.9, using IMGT germline references to assign V/J genes and CDR3. Reads were filtered out if the reads had weak V/J assignments (E-value above 1e-6), no CDR3, stop codons, out-of-frame junctions, or ambiguous translated residues. V3J clonotypes were defined as sequences sharing the same inferred V gene, J gene, and CDR3 amino acid sequence. To compute the percentage overlap between repertoires, the number of shared unique clonotypes was divided by the size of the smaller repertoire. Richness of each repertoire was evaluated using RTK rarefaction, the Chao1 estimator, and Recon v2.1 estimates of unobserved clonotypes. Generation probabilities for all TCRbeta clonotypes obtained by the gDNA method from several donors were computed using OLGA. Imported from immuneACCESS, the table was reduced by TCRdb to in-frame sequences with V and J called. These copies leave out some clones; in studies compared against another copy, an unresolved V gene accounts for under half, and the cause of the remainder is not known. V and J calls and clone size are those listed in that table; D and trimming were worked out from the DNA. The sample includes 950,000 to 1,100,000 clones, with roughly 80% observed a single time. Less than 1.5% of the sample goes to the ten largest clones.

This specimen comes from a study of shared clonotypes between healthy human individuals (dated by TCRdb to 2018 to 2020). A note on the overall study: The cohort comprised a couple of women and a few men aged 18 to 49 years. To estimate repertoire size and how much clonotypes are shared between individuals, the study performed deep sequencing of blood TCR repertoires from about five healthy adults. Each donor's leukapheresis produced roughly between roughly 0.94 and 9.5 billion PBMCs. For each donor, CD4 naive and CD4 memory were each run on three plates, CD8 naive on two plates, and CD8 memory on one plate. To increase sequencing depth and limit assay-specific biases, different laboratories used diverse techniques to prepare libraries and sequence TCR repertoires.

The CDR3 sequence holds 11 residues, the cysteine and phenylalanine included. The CDR3 DNA has 33 bases and is translated from base 1. Reading the germline V gene (reference sequence) gives CDR1 DFQATT and CDR2 SNEGSKA. Compared with germline, V lacks 3 bases and J lacks 8 bases; bases without a gene match: 3. What the study reported, not specific to this receptor: Because the study included a small number of donors, the genetic and exposure-history diversity represented was limited. Sampling was restricted to blood, and TCR repertoires in tissues likely differ from the TCR repertoires found in blood. Rarefaction of sorted-subset datasets indicated incomplete sequencing despite the large sequencing depth. Estimated clonotype richness was generally larger for naive than for memory subsets. Based on pairwise subsampling, the degree of clonotype sharing among donors was expected to be affected by sequencing depth. Across four donors, approximately 4.9% of naive CD4, 3% to 4% of naive CD8, 2.3% of memory CD4, and 0.4% of memory CD8 clonotypes were shared. Clonotypes shared by all four sorted-subset donors showed higher generation probabilities than non-shared clonotypes.

The sample comprised memory CD4+ T cells sorted from blood. The cell subset or site label, as the study defines it: CD45RA-negative fraction. This chain is built from TRBV20-1 and TRBJ1-2; 7 bases in the junction line up with TRBD1. This clonotype originated in a young man in good health. The DNA is as follows: TGCAGTGCTAGGACAGGGTACGGCTACACCTTC. This translates into CSARTGYGYTF.